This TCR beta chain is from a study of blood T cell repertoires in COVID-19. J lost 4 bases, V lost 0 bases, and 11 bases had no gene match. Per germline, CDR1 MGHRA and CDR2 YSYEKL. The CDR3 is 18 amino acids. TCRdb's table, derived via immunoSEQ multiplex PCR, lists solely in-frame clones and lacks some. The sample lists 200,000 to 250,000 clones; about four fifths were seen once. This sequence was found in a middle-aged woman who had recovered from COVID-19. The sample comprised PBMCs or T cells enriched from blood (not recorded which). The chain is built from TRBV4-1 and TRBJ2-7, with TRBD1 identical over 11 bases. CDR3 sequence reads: CASSQDPRGTGGRYEQYF. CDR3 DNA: TGCGCCAGCAGCCAAGATCCCCGGGGGACAGGGGGGAGGTACGAGCAGTACTTC.